This TCR beta chain comes out of a study of patients and donors after allogeneic stem cell transplantation (dated by TCRdb to 2018 to 2020). The protocol used for the library was RT-PCR. The instrument given in TCRdb is NextSeq 550. TCRdb reprocessed the public reads (quality trimming at Q25 with fastp, clone calling with MiXCR) and kept in-frame beta chains. Rows are unified per CDR3 protein, each entry keeping the most common DNA and genes. For this sample the table gives 150,000 to 250,000 distinct CDR3 sequences, of which less than 45% were detected only once. The ten largest clones represent about 35% of the sample. Concerning this clonotype itself: Its target antigen remains unknown. Base-call qualities are not available, and no considerably larger clone is one nucleotide away.

Deletion took 10 bases off V and 11 bases off J, with a span of 16 bases between the germline ends. Including cysteine and phenylalanine, the CDR3 has 11 amino acids. Kept here is only the CDR3 DNA, which spans 33 bases and is read in frame from base 1. Sequences SNHLY (CDR1) and FYNNEI (CDR2) are obtained from the germline V gene. Sequenced: blood, either unsorted or a sorted T cell fraction (not recorded which). The receptor comes from a human donor who was either an allogeneic HSCT recipient or a stem cell or donor lymphocyte infusion donor (not recorded which). It is not recorded whose cells these are; they may come from a transplant donor. The chain was built from TRBV2 and TRBJ2-3, with the D gene not clear enough to name. The DNA sequence reads TGTGCCACCCTTCTCGGACCGGGGCAGTATTTT. Its coded protein is CATLLGPGQYF.